The 22 T cell receptor beta chains below come from one sample, sequenced in a study of blood T cell repertoires in COVID-19. Method: immunoSEQ multiplex PCR; TCRdb's copy keeps in-frame clones and lacks some. Seen here are hundreds of thousands of clones, roughly 89% observed once, and the top ten hold about 1.5%. Sample: peripheral blood. These receptors all come from a woman in her twenties or thirties with active or convalescent COVID-19.

The chain uses TRBV19 and TRBJ2-3; 7 positions match TRBD1. The CDR3 sequence is 13 residues long. The germline gives CDR1 LNHDA, CDR2 SQIVND (reference sequence). V lost 6 bases and J lost 6; bases outside the gene matches: 6. The CDR3 reads CASRQGLLDTQYF. CDR3 nucleotides: TGTGCCAGTAGACAGGGGTTATTGGATACGCAGTATTTT.

The CDR3 loop reads CASRRPGGGSEAFF. The DNA for the CDR3 is TGTGCCAGCAGGCGGCCCGGGGGAGGCTCTGAAGCTTTCTTT. This chain uses TRBV6-5 with TRBJ1-1; perhaps TRBD1 as D (5 bases). CDR1 and CDR2 (germline): MNHEY, SVGAGI. This CDR3 has 14 amino acids. The V gene lost 6 bases and the J gene lost 6 bases, with 17 bases spanning the gap.

The chain has TRBV2 and TRBJ1-3; no firm D call. Germline CDR1 and CDR2: SNHLY and FYNNEI. CDR3 length: 12 residues. Trimming removed 7 bases at V and 3 bases at J, with 7 bases between. The CDR3 reads CASNSLGNTIYF. CDR3 bases: TGTGCCAGCAATAGCCTTGGAAACACCATATATTTT.

The chain carries TRBV6-6 and TRBJ2-1; possible D gene TRBD2, 6 bases. There are 13 residues in the CDR3. Trimming shortened V by 6 bases and J by 9 bases, and 15 bases separated the two germline ends. Germline V CDR1 and CDR2: MNHNY, SVGAGI (reference sequence). In DNA, the CDR3 is TGTGCCAGCAGGGGGGGACTGGCGGGTGAGCAGTTCTTC. Translated, it gives CASRGGLAGEQFF.

The chain recombines TRBV5-6 with TRBJ1-2; D call uncertain. The CDR3 is 12 residues long. The V gene's germline CDR1 is SGHDT and CDR2 YYEEEE. V dropped 4 bases and J dropped 8 bases, with 12 bases sitting between them. DNA for the CDR3: TGTGCCAGCAGCACATCCGGAGGAGGCTACACCTTC. This gives the protein CASSTSGGGYTF.

This chain links TRBV5-4 with TRBJ2-3, with D tentatively TRBD1 (7 bases). The CDR3 runs 15 residues. V was cut by 1 base and J by 0 bases, with 9 bases left in between. CDR1 is SGHNT and CDR2 is YYREEE in the germline V gene (reference sequence). CDR3 sequence (DNA): TGTGCCAGCAGCTTGCCAGGGGGGAGCACAGATACGCAGTATTTT. Its protein is CASSLPGGSTDTQYF.

This chain connects TRBV6-5 to TRBJ1-6; unclear D gene. There are 13 residues in the CDR3. The V gene's germline CDR1 is MNHEY and CDR2 SVGAGI. Trimming took 6 bases from V and 4 from J, leaving 7 bases between them. CDR3 in amino acids: CASRESYNSPLHF. The CDR3 DNA reads as TGTGCCAGCAGGGAGTCGTATAATTCACCCCTCCACTTT.

The V and J genes are TRBV7-6 and TRBJ1-1; 8 nucleotides match TRBD1. The CDR3 consists of 14 residues. The germline CDR1 and CDR2 sequences are SGHVS and FNYEAQ. The ends lost 4 bases at V and 6 bases at J; junction bases unmatched: 7. This CDR3 is CASSWDDRGAEAFF. As DNA, the CDR3 is TGTGCCAGCAGCTGGGATGACAGGGGTGCTGAAGCTTTCTTT.

This sequence joins TRBV10-1 and TRBJ2-3; a weak D match, TRBD2 (6 bases). V was cut by 3 bases and J by 2 bases, with 15 bases left in between. The CDR3 consists of 16 residues. Germline V gene data show CDR1 as WNHNN and CDR2 as SYGVQD (reference sequence). DNA of the CDR3: TGCGCCAGCAGTGAAGTGAATAGCGGTCTCACAGATACGCAGTATTTT. Protein: CASSEVNSGLTDTQYF.

The J gene is TRBJ2-2, the V gene TRBV12-3 or TRBV12-4; possible D gene TRBD2, 5 bases. This CDR3 is built from 13 residues. The germline V and J ends were trimmed by 10 bases and 13 bases, with 22 bases remaining between them. The CDR3 nucleotides are TGTGCCACCCAAATGGCTACTCCTGAGGGGCTGTTTTTT. This encodes CATQMATPEGLFF.

This clone was counted between two and nine times. This sample includes further DNA sequences coding for the same CDR3. The chain combines TRBV19 with TRBJ1-5; TRBD1 aligns across 10 bases. Germline V gene data show CDR1 as LNHDA and CDR2 as SQIVND (reference sequence). J was trimmed by 2 bases and V by 6 bases; bases with no gene match: 1. The CDR3 has 14 amino acids. The CDR3 bases are TGTGCCAGTAGCGGGACAGGGGGCAATCAGCCCCAGCATTTT. The encoded protein is CASSGTGGNQPQHF.

This sequence joins TRBV3-1 (or the pseudogene TRBV3-2) and TRBJ1-2; 10 bases are shared with TRBD1. Per the germline V gene, CDR1 is LGHDT and CDR2 is YNNKEL (reference sequence). Trimming removed 3 bases from V and 7 bases from J; junction bases left unmatched: 8. The CDR3 is 15 amino acids. The CDR3 DNA reads as TGTGCCAGCAGCCATCTGGGACAGGGGAATGCTGGCTACACCTTC. Its protein is CASSHLGQGNAGYTF.

The rearrangement joins TRBV29-1 to TRBJ1-1; TRBD1 matches 8 bases. Trimming cost V 5 bases and J 1 base; bases outside gene matches: 6. CDR1 and CDR2 from the germline V gene are SQVTM and ANQGSEA. The length of the CDR3 is 14 residues. The CDR3 DNA sequence: TGCAGCGTTCGTCCCGGGACAGGGAACACTGAAGCTTTCTTT. As protein: CSVRPGTGNTEAFF.

This clone was seen just once. The CDR3: CASSQDKLAGGSYEQYF. In DNA, the CDR3 is TGCGCCAGCAGCCAGGACAAACTAGCGGGAGGGTCCTACGAGCAGTACTTC. This rearrangement joins TRBV4-1 to TRBJ2-7, with 13 positions matching TRBD2. The CDR3 is made up of 17 amino acids. V was pared by 3 bases and J by 1 base, with 6 bases of the junction left unmatched. Germline CDR1 MGHRA, CDR2 YSYEKL.

The chain links TRBV4-2 to TRBJ1-2; 9 bases are shared with TRBD1. The germline V gene encodes CDR1 LGHNA and CDR2 YNFKEQ. There are 16 residues in the CDR3. Trimming at V came to 5 bases and at J to 6 bases, leaving 13 bases not matched to a gene. This CDR3 reads CASSTQLGQGSDGYTF. The CDR3 DNA is TGTGCCAGCAGCACTCAACTGGGACAGGGTTCCGATGGCTACACCTTC.

The chain is built from TRBV25-1 and TRBJ1-1; D uncertain. Germline loops: CDR1 MGHDK, CDR2 SYGVNS. The length of the CDR3 is 15 residues. The V end was cut by 4 bases, the J end by 9 bases, with 21 bases between. CDR3 nucleotides: TGTGCCAGCAGTGCCCCGGCGAACTATCCGGAACAAGCTTTCTTT. This encodes CASSAPANYPEQAFF.

The J gene is TRBJ2-5, the V gene TRBV18; D is uncertain. Germline CDR1 and CDR2: KGHSH and LQKENI. The CDR3 has 13 residues. V gave up 1 base and J gave up 2 bases, with 5 bases separating them. CDR3 bases: TGTGCCAGCTCACCACGGCAACAAGAGACCCAGTACTTC. This sequence encodes CASSPRQQETQYF. Filled out from reference TRBV18 and TRBJ2-5, the complete variable domain reads NAGVMQNPRHLVRRRGQEARLRCSPMKGHSHVYWYRQLPEEGLKFMVYLQKENIIDESGMPKERFSAEFPKEGPSILRIQQVVRGDSAAYFCASSPRQQETQYFGPGTRLLVL.

The chain links TRBV9 to TRBJ1-1; 8 bases are shared with TRBD1. Unmatched junction bases numbered 14, after V lost 0 bases and J lost 4 bases. CDR3 length equals 18 residues. CDR1 is SGDLS, CDR2 YYNGEE, per germline. The CDR3 coding sequence is TGTGCCAGCAGCGTAGCTACGACAGGGGCCGGGCGCGGCACTGAAGCTTTCTTT. Amino acid sequence: CASSVATTGAGRGTEAFF.

The chain uses TRBV6-5 and TRBJ1-1; D gene unclear. Trimming stripped 4 bases from V and 1 base from J, with 7 bases between. Germline CDR1 MNHEY, CDR2 SVGAGI. This CDR3 comprises 13 residues. Here the CDR3 DNA reads TGTGCCAGCAGTTTGACTTGGAACACTGAAGCTTTCTTT. It yields the protein CASSLTWNTEAFF.

This chain connects TRBV3-1 (or the pseudogene TRBV3-2) to TRBJ1-1, with D perhaps TRBD1 (6 bases). The CDR3 spans 14 residues. Trimming removed 1 base at V and 4 bases at J, with 10 bases between. Germline V gives CDR1 LGHDT, CDR2 YNNKEL (reference sequence). CDR3 loop: CASSQATGPTEAFF. DNA of the CDR3: TGTGCCAGCAGCCAAGCTACAGGGCCCACTGAAGCTTTCTTT.

The chain combines TRBV29-1 with TRBJ1-2; no definite D call. The V and J ends lost 5 bases and 4 bases respectively, with 5 bases between them. The CDR3 consists of 10 residues. CDR1 is SQVTM, CDR2 ANQGSEA, per germline. The CDR3 DNA reads as TGCAGCGTTTTCAGCTATGGCTACACCTTC. The encoded protein is CSVFSYGYTF.

The chain employs TRBV20-1 and TRBJ1-1, with unresolved D. CDR3 size: 13 residues. CDR1 is DFQATT and CDR2 is SNEGSKA in the germline V gene (reference sequence). V gave up 3 bases and J gave up 0 bases, with 8 bases separating them. CDR3 in amino acids: CSASWQLNTEAFF. The CDR3 nucleotides read TGCAGTGCTAGTTGGCAGTTGAACACTGAAGCTTTCTTT.